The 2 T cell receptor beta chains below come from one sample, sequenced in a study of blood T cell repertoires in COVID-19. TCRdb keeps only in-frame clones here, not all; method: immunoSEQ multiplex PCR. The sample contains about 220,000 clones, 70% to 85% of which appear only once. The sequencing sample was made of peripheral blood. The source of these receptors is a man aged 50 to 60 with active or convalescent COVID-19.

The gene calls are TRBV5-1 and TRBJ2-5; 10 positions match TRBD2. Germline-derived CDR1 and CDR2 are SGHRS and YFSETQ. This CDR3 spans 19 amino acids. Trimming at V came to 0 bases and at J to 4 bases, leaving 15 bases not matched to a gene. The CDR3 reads CASSLGVGASGSVGETQYF. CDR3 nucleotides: TGCGCCAGCAGCTTGGGCGTAGGGGCTAGCGGGAGTGTCGGAGAGACCCAGTACTTC.

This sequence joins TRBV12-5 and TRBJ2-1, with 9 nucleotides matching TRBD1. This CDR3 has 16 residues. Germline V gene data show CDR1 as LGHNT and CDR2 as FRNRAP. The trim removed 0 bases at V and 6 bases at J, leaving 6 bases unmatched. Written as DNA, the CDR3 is TGTGCTAGTGGTTTGGTACTGGGGACAGGGCTCAATGAGCAGTTCTTC. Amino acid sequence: CASGLVLGTGLNEQFF.